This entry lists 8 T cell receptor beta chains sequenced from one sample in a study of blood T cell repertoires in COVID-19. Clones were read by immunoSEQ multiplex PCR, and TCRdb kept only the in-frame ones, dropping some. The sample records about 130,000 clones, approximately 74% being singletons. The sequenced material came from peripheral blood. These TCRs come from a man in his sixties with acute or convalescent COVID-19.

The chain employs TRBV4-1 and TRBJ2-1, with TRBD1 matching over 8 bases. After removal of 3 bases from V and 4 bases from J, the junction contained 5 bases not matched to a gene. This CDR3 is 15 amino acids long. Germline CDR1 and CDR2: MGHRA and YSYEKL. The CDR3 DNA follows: TGCGCCAGCAGCCAGACAGGGGCTGAATACAATGAGCAGTTCTTC. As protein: CASSQTGAEYNEQFF.

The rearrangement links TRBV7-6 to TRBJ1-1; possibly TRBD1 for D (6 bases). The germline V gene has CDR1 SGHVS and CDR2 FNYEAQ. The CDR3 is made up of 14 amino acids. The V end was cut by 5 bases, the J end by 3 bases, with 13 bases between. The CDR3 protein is CASSLQGGHTEAFF. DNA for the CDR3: TGTGCCAGCAGCCTACAGGGTGGTCACACTGAAGCTTTCTTT.

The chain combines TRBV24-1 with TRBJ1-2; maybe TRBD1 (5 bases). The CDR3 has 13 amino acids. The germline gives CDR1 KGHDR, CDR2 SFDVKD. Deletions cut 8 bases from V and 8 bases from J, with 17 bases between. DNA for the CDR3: TGTGCCACCAATGCGGGAGGGGTGGACGGCTACACCTTC. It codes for CATNAGGVDGYTF.

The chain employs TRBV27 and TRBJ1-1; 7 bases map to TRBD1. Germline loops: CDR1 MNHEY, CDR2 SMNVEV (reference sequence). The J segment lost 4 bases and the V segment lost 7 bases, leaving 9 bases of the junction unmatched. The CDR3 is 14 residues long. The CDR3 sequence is CASIKDRRGTEAFF. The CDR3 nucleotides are TGTGCCAGCATTAAGGACAGGAGAGGCACTGAAGCTTTCTTT.

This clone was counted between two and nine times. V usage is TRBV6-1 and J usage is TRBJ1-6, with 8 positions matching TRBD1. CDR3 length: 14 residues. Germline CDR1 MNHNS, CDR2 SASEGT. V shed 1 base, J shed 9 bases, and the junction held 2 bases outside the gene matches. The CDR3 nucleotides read TGTGCCAGCAGTGAAGGTACAGGGGGTTCACCCCTCCACTTT. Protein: CASSEGTGGSPLHF.

CDR3 coding DNA: TGTGCCAGCAGTTTACTCTACTCGAAAAACATTCAGTACTTC. This sequence encodes CASSLLYSKNIQYF. V is TRBV27 and J is TRBJ2-4; D is uncertain. V was pared by 2 bases and J by 4 bases, with 9 bases between. CDR3 length: 14 residues. Germline V gene data show CDR1 as MNHEY and CDR2 as SMNVEV (reference sequence).

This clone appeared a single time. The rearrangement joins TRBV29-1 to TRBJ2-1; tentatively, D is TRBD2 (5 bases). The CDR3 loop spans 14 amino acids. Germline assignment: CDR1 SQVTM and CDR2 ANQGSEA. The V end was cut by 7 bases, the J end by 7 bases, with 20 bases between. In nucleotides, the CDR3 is TGCAGCGCCACACCCCGGGATCGGCCTAATGAGCAGTTCTTC. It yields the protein CSATPRDRPNEQFF.

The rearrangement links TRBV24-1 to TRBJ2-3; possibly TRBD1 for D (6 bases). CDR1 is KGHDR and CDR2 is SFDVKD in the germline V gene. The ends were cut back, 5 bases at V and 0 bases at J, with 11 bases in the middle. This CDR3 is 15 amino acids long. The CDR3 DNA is TGTGCCACCAGTGCACAGGGCACTAGCACAGATACGCAGTATTTT. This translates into CATSAQGTSTDTQYF.